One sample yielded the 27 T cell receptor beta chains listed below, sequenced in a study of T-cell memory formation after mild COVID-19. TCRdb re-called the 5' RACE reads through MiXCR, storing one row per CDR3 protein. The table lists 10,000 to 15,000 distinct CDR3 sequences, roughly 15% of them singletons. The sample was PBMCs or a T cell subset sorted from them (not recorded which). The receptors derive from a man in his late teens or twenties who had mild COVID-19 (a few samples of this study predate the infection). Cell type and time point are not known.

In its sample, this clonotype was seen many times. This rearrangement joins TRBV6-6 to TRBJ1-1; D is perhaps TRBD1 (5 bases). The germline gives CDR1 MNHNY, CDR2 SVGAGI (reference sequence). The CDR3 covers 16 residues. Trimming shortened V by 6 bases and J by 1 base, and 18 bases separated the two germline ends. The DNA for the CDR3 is TGTGCCAGCAGCGCCCCCAGGGACGGGGAGAACACTGAAGCTTTCTTT. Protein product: CASSAPRDGENTEAFF.

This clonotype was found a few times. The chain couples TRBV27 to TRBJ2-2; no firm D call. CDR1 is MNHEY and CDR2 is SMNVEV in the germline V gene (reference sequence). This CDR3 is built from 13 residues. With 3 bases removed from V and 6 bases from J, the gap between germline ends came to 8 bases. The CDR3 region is CASSFYGAGELFF. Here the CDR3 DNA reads TGTGCCAGCAGTTTTTACGGCGCCGGGGAGCTGTTTTTT.

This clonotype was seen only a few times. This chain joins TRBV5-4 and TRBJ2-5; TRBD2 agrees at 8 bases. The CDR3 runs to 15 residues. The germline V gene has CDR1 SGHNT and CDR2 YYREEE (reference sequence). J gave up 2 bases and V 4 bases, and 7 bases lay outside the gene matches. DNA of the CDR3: TGTGCCAGCAGCGTACTACTAGCGGAACAAGAGACCCAGTACTTC. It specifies CASSVLLAEQETQYF.

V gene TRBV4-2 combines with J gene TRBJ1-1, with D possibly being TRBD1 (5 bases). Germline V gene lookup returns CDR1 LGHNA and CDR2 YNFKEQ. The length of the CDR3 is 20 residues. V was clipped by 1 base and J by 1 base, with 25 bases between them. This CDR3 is CASSQVVAGRAGTSNTEAFF. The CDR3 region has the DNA TGTGCCAGCAGCCAAGTCGTGGCTGGTCGGGCAGGGACGTCGAACACTGAAGCTTTCTTT.

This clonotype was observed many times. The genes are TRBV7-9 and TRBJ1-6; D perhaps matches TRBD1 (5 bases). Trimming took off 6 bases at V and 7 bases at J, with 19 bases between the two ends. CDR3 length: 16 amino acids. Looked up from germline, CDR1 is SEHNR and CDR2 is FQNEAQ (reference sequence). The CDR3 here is CASSSTRTSANSPLHF. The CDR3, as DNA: TGTGCCAGCAGTTCAACCCGGACATCGGCGAATTCACCCCTCCACTTT.

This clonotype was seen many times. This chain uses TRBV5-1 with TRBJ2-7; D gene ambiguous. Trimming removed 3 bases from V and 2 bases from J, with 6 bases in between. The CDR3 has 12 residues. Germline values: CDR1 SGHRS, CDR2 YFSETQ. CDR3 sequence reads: CASSSQTYEQYF. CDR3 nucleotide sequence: TGCGCCAGCAGCTCCCAGACCTACGAGCAGTACTTC.

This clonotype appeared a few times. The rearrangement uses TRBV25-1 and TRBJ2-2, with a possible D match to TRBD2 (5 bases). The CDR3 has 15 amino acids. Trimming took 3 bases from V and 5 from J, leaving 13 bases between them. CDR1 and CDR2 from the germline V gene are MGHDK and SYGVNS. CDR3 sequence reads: CASSDGVGGTGELFF. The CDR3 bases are TGTGCCAGCAGTGATGGAGTAGGAGGTACCGGGGAGCTGTTTTTT. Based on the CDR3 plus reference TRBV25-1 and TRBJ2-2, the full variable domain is EADIYQTPRYLVIGTGKKITLECSQTMGHDKMYWYQQDPGMELHLIHYSYGVNSTEKGDLSSESTVSRIRTEHFPLTLESARPSHTSQYLCASSDGVGGTGELFFGEGSRLTVL.

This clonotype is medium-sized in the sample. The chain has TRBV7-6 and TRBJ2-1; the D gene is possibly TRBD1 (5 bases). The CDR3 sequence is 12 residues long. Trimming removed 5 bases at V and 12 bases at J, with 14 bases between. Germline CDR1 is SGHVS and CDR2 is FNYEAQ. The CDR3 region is CASSKTDFGQFF. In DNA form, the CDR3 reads TGTGCCAGCAGCAAGACAGATTTCGGGCAGTTCTTC.

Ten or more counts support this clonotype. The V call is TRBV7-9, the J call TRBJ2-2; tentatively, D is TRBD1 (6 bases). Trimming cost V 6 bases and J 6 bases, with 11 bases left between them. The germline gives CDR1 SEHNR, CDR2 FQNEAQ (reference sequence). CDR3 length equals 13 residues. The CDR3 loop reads CASRPGQPGELFF. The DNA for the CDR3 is TGTGCCAGCAGACCCGGACAGCCCGGGGAGCTGTTTTTT.

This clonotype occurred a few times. DNA for the CDR3: TGTGCCAGCAGCCCCGCGGAGTTCCAGCCCCAGCATTTT. The encoded protein is CASSPAEFQPQHF. This chain joins TRBV7-2 and TRBJ1-5; D ambiguous. The CDR3 consists of 13 residues. From germline, CDR1 is SGHTA and CDR2 FQGNSA. V was shortened by 5 bases and J by 7 bases, with 12 bases between the two germline ends.

The CDR3 nucleotides are TGCGCCAGCGCCCGATGGCGGGGGGGCCAAGAGACCCAGTACTTC. Translating it yields CASARWRGGQETQYF. V usage is TRBV10-2 and J usage is TRBJ2-5; TRBD2 matches 9 bases. The length of the CDR3 is 15 residues. Germline trimming cut 8 bases from V and 1 base from J; bases unmatched to any gene: 8. Germline CDR1 WSHSY, CDR2 SAAADI.

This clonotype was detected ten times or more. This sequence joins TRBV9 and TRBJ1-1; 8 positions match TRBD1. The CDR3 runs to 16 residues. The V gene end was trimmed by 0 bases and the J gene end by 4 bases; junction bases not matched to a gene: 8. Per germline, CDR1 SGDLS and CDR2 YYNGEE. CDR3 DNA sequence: TGTGCCAGCAGCGTAGGACAGGGGATCGGCGGCACTGAAGCTTTCTTT. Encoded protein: CASSVGQGIGGTEAFF.

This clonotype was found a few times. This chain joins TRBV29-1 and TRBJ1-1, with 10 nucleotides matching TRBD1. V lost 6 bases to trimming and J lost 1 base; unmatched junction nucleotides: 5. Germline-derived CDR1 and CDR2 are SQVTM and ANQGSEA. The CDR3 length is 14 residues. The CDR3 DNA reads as TGCAGCGTGAAAGACAGGGGGCAGAACACTGAAGCTTTCTTT. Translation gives CSVKDRGQNTEAFF.

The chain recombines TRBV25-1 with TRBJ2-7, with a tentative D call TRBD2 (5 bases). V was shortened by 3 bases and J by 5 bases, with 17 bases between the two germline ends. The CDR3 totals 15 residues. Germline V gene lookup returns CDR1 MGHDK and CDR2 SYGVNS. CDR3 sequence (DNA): TGTGCCAGCAGTGAGTCCCGCAGGTACGGGGACGAGCAGTACTTC. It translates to CASSESRRYGDEQYF.

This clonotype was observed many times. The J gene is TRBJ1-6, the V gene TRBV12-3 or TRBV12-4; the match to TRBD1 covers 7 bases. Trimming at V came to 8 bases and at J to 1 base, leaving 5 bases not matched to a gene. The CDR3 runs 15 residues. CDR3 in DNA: TGTGCCAGCGAGAAGACAGGGTCCTATAATTCACCCCTCCACTTT. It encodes CASEKTGSYNSPLHF.

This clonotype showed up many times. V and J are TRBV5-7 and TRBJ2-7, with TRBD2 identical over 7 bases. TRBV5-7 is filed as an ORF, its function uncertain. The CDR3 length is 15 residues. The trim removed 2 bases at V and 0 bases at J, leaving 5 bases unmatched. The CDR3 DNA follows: TGTGCCAGCAGCTTTACGGGGGGTTCCTCCTACGAGCAGTACGTC. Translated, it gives CASSFTGGSSYEQYV.

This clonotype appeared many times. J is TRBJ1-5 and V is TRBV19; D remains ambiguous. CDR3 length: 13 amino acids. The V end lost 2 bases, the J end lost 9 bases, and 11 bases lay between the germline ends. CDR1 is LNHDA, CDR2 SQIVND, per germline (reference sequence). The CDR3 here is CASSISASLPQHF. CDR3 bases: TGTGCCAGTAGTATATCTGCATCATTGCCCCAGCATTTT.

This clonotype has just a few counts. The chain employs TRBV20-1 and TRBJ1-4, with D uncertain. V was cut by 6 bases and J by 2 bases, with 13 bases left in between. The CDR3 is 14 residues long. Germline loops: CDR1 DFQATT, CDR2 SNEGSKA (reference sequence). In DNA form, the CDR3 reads TGCAGTGCCCCCCCCGGTTCGACTAATGAAAAACTGTTTTTT. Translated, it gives CSAPPGSTNEKLFF.

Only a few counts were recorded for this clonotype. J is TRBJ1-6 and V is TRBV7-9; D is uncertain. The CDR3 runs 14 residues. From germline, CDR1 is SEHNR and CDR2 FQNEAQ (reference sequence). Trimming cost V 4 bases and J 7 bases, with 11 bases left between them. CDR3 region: CASSSIGNNSPLHF. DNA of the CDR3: TGTGCCAGCAGCTCCATTGGGAACAATTCACCCCTCCACTTT.

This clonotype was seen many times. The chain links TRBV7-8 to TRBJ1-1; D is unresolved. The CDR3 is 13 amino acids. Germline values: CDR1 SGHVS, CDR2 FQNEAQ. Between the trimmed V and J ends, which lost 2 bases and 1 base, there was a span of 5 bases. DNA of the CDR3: TGTGCCAGCAGCTTAAGAGCGAACACTGAAGCTTTCTTT. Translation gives CASSLRANTEAFF.

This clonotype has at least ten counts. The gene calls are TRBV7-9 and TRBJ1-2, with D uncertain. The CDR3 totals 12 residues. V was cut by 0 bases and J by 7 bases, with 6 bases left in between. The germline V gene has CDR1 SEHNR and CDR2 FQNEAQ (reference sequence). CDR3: CASSLALRGYTF. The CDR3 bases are TGTGCCAGCAGCTTAGCTCTGCGTGGCTACACCTTC.

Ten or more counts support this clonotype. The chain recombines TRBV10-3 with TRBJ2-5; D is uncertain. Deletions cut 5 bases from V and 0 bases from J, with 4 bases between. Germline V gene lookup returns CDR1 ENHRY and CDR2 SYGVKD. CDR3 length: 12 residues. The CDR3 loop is CAISLDQETQYF. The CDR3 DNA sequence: TGTGCCATCAGTCTAGACCAAGAGACCCAGTACTTC.

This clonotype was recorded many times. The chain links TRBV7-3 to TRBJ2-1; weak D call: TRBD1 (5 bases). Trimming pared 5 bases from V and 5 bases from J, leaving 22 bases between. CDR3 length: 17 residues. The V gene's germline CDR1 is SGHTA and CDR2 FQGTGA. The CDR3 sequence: CASSHIGRGAPDNEQFF. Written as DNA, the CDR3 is TGTGCCAGCAGCCATATTGGTAGGGGCGCTCCCGACAATGAGCAGTTCTTC.

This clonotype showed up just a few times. CDR3 amino acids: CASSQNRGSGSGAGRDTQYF. The CDR3 DNA reads TGCGCCAGCAGCCAAAACCGGGGTTCCGGTAGCGGGGCCGGGAGAGATACGCAGTATTTT. The chain links TRBV4-1 to TRBJ2-3; 8 bases align to TRBD2. This CDR3 has 20 residues. The junction had 21 bases not matched to a gene; V was cut back by 2 bases and J by 5 bases. CDR1 and CDR2 from the germline V gene are MGHRA and YSYEKL.

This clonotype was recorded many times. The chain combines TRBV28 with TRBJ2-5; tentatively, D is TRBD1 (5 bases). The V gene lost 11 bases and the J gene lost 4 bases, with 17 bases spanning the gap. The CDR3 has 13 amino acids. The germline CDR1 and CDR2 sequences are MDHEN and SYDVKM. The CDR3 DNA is TGTGCCGCTAGGATCGCAGGGTTAGAGACCCAGTACTTC. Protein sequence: CAARIAGLETQYF. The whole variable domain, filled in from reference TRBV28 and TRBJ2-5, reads DVKVTQSSRYLVKRTGEKVFLECVQDMDHENMFWYRQDPGLGLRLIYFSYDVKMKEKGDIPEGYSVSREKKERFSLILESASTNQTSMYLCAARIAGLETQYFGPGTRLLVL.

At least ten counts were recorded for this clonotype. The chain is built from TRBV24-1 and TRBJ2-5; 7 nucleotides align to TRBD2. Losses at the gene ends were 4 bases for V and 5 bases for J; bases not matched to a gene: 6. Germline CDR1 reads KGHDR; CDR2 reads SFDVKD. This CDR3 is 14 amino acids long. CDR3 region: CATSDPGLLETQYF. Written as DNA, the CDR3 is TGTGCCACCAGTGACCCGGGACTACTGGAGACCCAGTACTTC.

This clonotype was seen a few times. The CDR3 loop reads CASSLKGQGLGAYNEQFF. As DNA, the CDR3 is TGTGCCAGCAGTTTAAAGGGACAGGGCTTGGGGGCCTACAATGAGCAGTTCTTC. The chain employs TRBV27 and TRBJ2-1, with 9 bases that match TRBD1. Trimming took 2 bases from V and 2 from J; bases not matched to a gene: 10. The germline CDR1 and CDR2 sequences are MNHEY and SMNVEV (reference sequence). This CDR3 contains 18 residues.